These 30 T cell receptor beta chains were sequenced from one sample in a study of blood T cell repertoires in COVID-19. The protocol was immunoSEQ multiplex PCR, while the TCRdb copy is restricted to in-frame clones and leaves out a portion. The data hold 100,000 to 120,000 clones, with roughly 84% observed a single time. Sequenced material: peripheral blood. Receptor source: a man in his forties or fifties with acute or convalescent COVID-19.

The V and J genes are TRBV19 and TRBJ1-1; tentative D call: TRBD1 (5 bases). This CDR3 spans 16 amino acids. The V and J ends lost 9 bases and 0 bases respectively, with 20 bases between them. Germline CDR1 and CDR2: LNHDA and SQIVND (reference sequence). As DNA, the CDR3 is TGTGCCAGCAAATTGGGGGGGTCCCCGATGAACACTGAAGCTTTCTTT. The encoded protein is CASKLGGSPMNTEAFF.

The chain carries TRBV5-1 and TRBJ1-4; D is unresolved. Germline V CDR1 and CDR2: SGHRS, YFSETQ. The length of the CDR3 is 16 residues. The germline V and J ends were trimmed by 0 bases and 1 base, with 10 bases remaining between them. The CDR3: CASSLGEVKTNEKLFF. The CDR3 DNA reads as TGCGCCAGCAGCTTGGGGGAGGTGAAAACTAATGAAAAACTGTTTTTT.

The chain carries TRBV7-8 and TRBJ2-7; the D is unclear. CDR1 SGHVS and CDR2 FQNEAQ come from the germline V gene. V was cut by 4 bases and J by 2 bases, with 6 bases left in between. The CDR3 contains 12 residues. The CDR3 DNA sequence: TGTGCCAGCAGCTCCTACGCCTACGAGCAGTACTTC. It is translated as CASSSYAYEQYF.

The J gene is TRBJ1-1, the V gene TRBV19; no clear D gene. V was trimmed by 5 bases and J by 0 bases, leaving 16 bases between them. CDR3 length: 16 residues. Germline lookup yields CDR1 LNHDA and CDR2 SQIVND (reference sequence). The CDR3 DNA follows: TGTGCCAGTAGTGTCCTGACATCTACAATGAACACTGAAGCTTTCTTT. As protein: CASSVLTSTMNTEAFF.

The gene calls are TRBV6-5 and TRBJ2-7, with TRBD1 as a possible D gene (5 bases). The CDR3 runs 14 residues. Trimming took off 6 bases at V and 0 bases at J, with 12 bases between the two ends. CDR1 MNHEY and CDR2 SVGAGI come from the germline V gene. The DNA for the CDR3 is TGTGCCAGCAGGTTGGGGCTTAGCTCCTACGAGCAGTACTTC. It codes for CASRLGLSSYEQYF.

The chain joins TRBV10-1 to TRBJ1-1; D remains unclear. CDR3 size: 13 residues. V lost 6 bases, J lost 0 bases, and 8 bases lay in between. Germline CDR1 WNHNN, CDR2 SYGVQD (reference sequence). DNA for the CDR3: TGCGCCAGCAGAGATCGGGTGAACACTGAAGCTTTCTTT. It encodes CASRDRVNTEAFF.

This clone has just one count. The gene calls are TRBV4-2 and TRBJ1-1; tentative D call: TRBD1 (6 bases). Trimming removed 0 bases from V and 3 bases from J, with 14 bases in between. The CDR3 runs 16 residues. From germline, CDR1 is LGHNA and CDR2 YNFKEQ. The CDR3 DNA follows: TGTGCCAGCAGCCAAGATCCCGGACAGATAGACACTGAAGCTTTCTTT. This encodes CASSQDPGQIDTEAFF.

The chain recombines TRBV5-6 with TRBJ1-4; D remains ambiguous. Between the trimmed V and J ends, which lost 2 bases and 6 bases, there was a span of 11 bases. CDR1 is SGHDT, CDR2 YYEEEE, per germline. This CDR3 is 14 amino acids long. The CDR3 DNA sequence: TGTGCCAGCAGCTTAGTGGAGGGCGATGAAAAACTGTTTTTT. As protein: CASSLVEGDEKLFF.

The chain employs TRBV6-5 and TRBJ1-6, with D possibly matching TRBD1 (5 bases). The V end was cut by 7 bases, the J end by 14 bases, with 18 bases between. The CDR3 is 13 residues long. The germline gives CDR1 MNHEY, CDR2 SVGAGI. CDR3 nucleotide sequence: TGTGCCAGCACCCTCGGGGGGGATGAGACCCTCCACTTT. Its protein product is CASTLGGDETLHF.

This CDR3 reads CASSPRTGFYEQYF. Written as DNA, the CDR3 is TGTGCCAGCAGCCCCCGGACAGGGTTCTACGAGCAGTACTTC. V usage is TRBV11-2 and J usage is TRBJ2-7; the match to TRBD1 covers 8 bases. This CDR3 has 14 amino acids. The J segment lost 3 bases and the V segment lost 5 bases, leaving 6 bases of the junction unmatched. Germline-derived CDR1 and CDR2 are SGHAT and FQNNGV.

Points on this clone: Other DNA variants within this sample encode the same CDR3. V gene TRBV19 combines with J gene TRBJ1-5; D not certain. Trimming took 6 bases from V and 5 from J, leaving 11 bases between them. CDR3 length: 13 amino acids. CDR1 and CDR2 (germline): LNHDA, SQIVND (reference sequence). The CDR3 nucleotides read TGTGCCAGTAGAGCGGAGACGTATCAGCCCCAGCATTTT. This codes for CASRAETYQPQHF.

The chain recombines TRBV24-1 with TRBJ2-1; D remains unclear. With 5 bases removed from V and 0 bases from J, the gap between germline ends came to 10 bases. Germline CDR1 and CDR2: KGHDR and SFDVKD. The CDR3 has 15 residues. The CDR3 is CATSGLSSSYNEQFF. The CDR3 DNA reads TGTGCCACCAGTGGGTTATCGAGCTCCTACAATGAGCAGTTCTTC.

The chain uses TRBV5-1 and TRBJ2-6; D is unclear. Germline CDR1 is SGHRS and CDR2 is YFSETQ. V gave up 4 bases and J gave up 0 bases, with 8 bases separating them. The CDR3 runs 15 residues. The CDR3 DNA follows: TGCGCCAGCAGCCTTAGTTCCTCTGGGGCCAACGTCCTGACTTTC. It specifies CASSLSSSGANVLTF.

This clone was detected only a few times. V and J are TRBV28 and TRBJ1-4; TRBD1 aligns across 7 bases. J gave up 7 bases and V 6 bases, and 8 bases lay outside the gene matches. In germline, CDR1 is MDHEN, CDR2 SYDVKM. CDR3 size: 14 residues. CDR3 loop: CASSDRAGGEKLFF. Here the CDR3 DNA reads TGTGCCAGCAGCGACAGGGCCGGGGGTGAAAAACTGTTTTTT. The full variable domain, rest sourced from reference TRBV28 and TRBJ1-4, is DVKVTQSSRYLVKRTGEKVFLECVQDMDHENMFWYRQDPGLGLRLIYFSYDVKMKEKGDIPEGYSVSREKKERFSLILESASTNQTSMYLCASSDRAGGEKLFFGSGTQLSVL.

This chain links TRBV21-1 with TRBJ2-1; the table's D call, TRBD2, was not checked against the DNA. TRBV21-1 is noted as a pseudogene. CDR3 length: 16 residues. CDR3 residues: CASSKENGGAFNEQFF. The CDR3 nucleotides are TGTGCCAGCAGCAAAGAGAACGGGGGGGCCTTCAATGAGCAGTTCTTC.

The chain is built from TRBV5-1 and TRBJ2-7; 11 bases line up with TRBD2. The CDR3 runs to 15 residues. Germline V CDR1 and CDR2: SGHRS, YFSETQ. V shed 1 base, J shed 7 bases, and the junction held 7 bases outside the gene matches. The DNA for the CDR3 is TGCGCCAGCAGCTTGTGGCTAGCGGGGGGTGAGGAGCAGTACTTC. This sequence encodes CASSLWLAGGEEQYF.

The chain carries TRBV18 and TRBJ1-3, with TRBD1 matching 8 bases. Trimming removed 5 bases from V and 2 bases from J; junction bases left unmatched: 2. CDR3 length: 14 residues. Germline values: CDR1 KGHSH, CDR2 LQKENI. This CDR3 reads CASSADRAGNTIYF. CDR3 bases: TGTGCCAGCTCAGCGGACAGGGCTGGAAACACCATATATTTT.

The rearrangement joins TRBV5-6 to TRBJ1-2; 7 bases line up with TRBD1. Trimming cost V 4 bases and J 8 bases; bases outside gene matches: 11. CDR3 size: 14 residues. The germline CDR1 and CDR2 sequences are SGHDT and YYEEEE. The CDR3 region is CASSPRDSAYGYTF. The DNA of the CDR3 is TGTGCCAGCAGCCCGAGGGACAGTGCTTACGGCTACACCTTC.

The V gene is TRBV6-4, the J gene TRBJ1-4; no clear D gene. CDR1 and CDR2 from the germline V gene are MRHNA and SNTAGT. The CDR3 loop spans 13 amino acids. Trimming shortened V by 4 bases and J by 0 bases, and 3 bases separated the two germline ends. CDR3 nucleotide sequence: TGTGCCAGCAGTGTCTCAACTAATGAAAAACTGTTTTTT. This encodes CASSVSTNEKLFF.

This clone was seen only once. The V gene is TRBV7-2, the J gene TRBJ2-3, with 8 bases identical to TRBD2. Germline V gives CDR1 SGHTA, CDR2 FQGNSA. The CDR3 is 15 residues long. J lost 1 base, V lost 7 bases, and 7 bases had no gene match. The CDR3 DNA sequence: TGTGCCAGCACCTCCGTTAGCGGGGGCACAGATACGCAGTATTTT. Its protein is CASTSVSGGTDTQYF.

V usage is TRBV19 and J usage is TRBJ2-1; possibly TRBD1 for D (6 bases). Germline V gene data show CDR1 as LNHDA and CDR2 as SQIVND (reference sequence). CDR3 length: 14 amino acids. V lost 1 base and J lost 3, with 7 bases in between. DNA for the CDR3: TGTGCCAGTAGTATAGGGGGGCTCTACAATGAGCAGTTCTTC. Its translation: CASSIGGLYNEQFF.

The J gene is TRBJ1-5, the V gene TRBV15; D gene unclear. Trimming took off 0 bases at V and 6 bases at J, with 12 bases between the two ends. Germline CDR1 and CDR2: LNHNV and YYDKDF (reference sequence). The CDR3 sequence is 15 residues long. CDR3 DNA sequence: TGTGCCACCAGCAGAGATCGAGGGTACGGTCAGCCCCAGCATTTT. As protein: CATSRDRGYGQPQHF.

This chain links TRBV18 with TRBJ1-6; weak D call: TRBD1 (5 bases). Deletions cut 0 bases from V and 6 bases from J, with 12 bases between. CDR3 length equals 16 residues. Germline CDR1 and CDR2: KGHSH and LQKENI. The CDR3 loop is CASSPPTAGPNSPLHF. The CDR3 DNA reads TGTGCCAGCTCACCACCAACGGCAGGGCCTAATTCACCCCTCCACTTT.

The genes are TRBV4-1 and TRBJ2-7, with D maybe TRBD1 (6 bases). Germline CDR1 and CDR2: MGHRA and YSYEKL. This CDR3 has 15 amino acids. Trimming cost V 2 bases and J 0 bases, with 11 bases left between them. The CDR3 is CASSQSDRPSYEQYF. CDR3 in DNA: TGCGCCAGCAGCCAATCAGACAGGCCCTCCTACGAGCAGTACTTC.

This clone is medium-sized. The chain joins TRBV2 to TRBJ2-2; the D gene is possibly TRBD1 (5 bases). The CDR3 extends over 18 amino acids. CDR1 is SNHLY and CDR2 is FYNNEI in the germline V gene. V was pared by 3 bases and J by 1 base, with 18 bases between. Here the CDR3 DNA reads TGTGCCAGCAGTGATTCGAATGAGACAGCCATGAACACCGGGGAGCTGTTTTTT. Encoded protein: CASSDSNETAMNTGELFF.

The V call is TRBV7-8, the J call TRBJ2-1; a possible D gene is TRBD1 (5 bases). The ends were cut back, 0 bases at V and 13 bases at J, with 16 bases in the middle. Germline V gene sequence: CDR1 SGHVS, CDR2 FQNEAQ. There are 14 residues in the CDR3. CDR3 loop: CASSLATQGNTQFF. The CDR3, as DNA: TGTGCCAGCAGCTTAGCCACCCAGGGAAACACCCAGTTCTTC.

The chain links TRBV12-3 or TRBV12-4 to TRBJ1-2; D not certain. Between the trimmed V and J ends, which lost 4 bases and 4 bases, there was a span of 7 bases. The CDR3 totals 12 residues. The CDR3: CASSSRSYGYTF. CDR3 DNA: TGTGCCAGCAGTTCACGGAGCTATGGCTACACCTTC.

This clone was detected once. The chain links TRBV7-2 to TRBJ2-5, with TRBD1 as a possible D gene (6 bases). The germline V gene has CDR1 SGHTA and CDR2 FQGNSA. This CDR3 has 12 residues. Trimming shortened V by 2 bases and J by 6 bases, and 7 bases separated the two germline ends. The CDR3 nucleotides read TGTGCCAGCAGCTTAACAGGGCAGACCCAGTACTTC. It translates to CASSLTGQTQYF.

J is TRBJ2-3 and V is TRBV6-6; 8 bases agree with TRBD2. This CDR3 is 13 amino acids long. Germline CDR1 is MNHNY and CDR2 is SVGAGI (reference sequence). The ends lost 11 bases at V and 4 bases at J; junction bases unmatched: 8. For the CDR3, the DNA is TGTGCCCTCCCGGGGGGGAGCGCAGATACGCAGTATTTT. This gives the protein CALPGGSADTQYF.

This clone was seen a few times. This chain connects TRBV5-1 to TRBJ1-1; TRBD1 aligns across 9 bases. The junction had 6 bases not matched to a gene; V was cut back by 4 bases and J by 2 bases. The CDR3 is 15 residues long. From germline, CDR1 is SGHRS and CDR2 YFSETQ. CDR3 coding DNA: TGCGCCAGCAGCGACCGGGACAGGGCTAACACTGAAGCTTTCTTT. Translated: CASSDRDRANTEAFF.